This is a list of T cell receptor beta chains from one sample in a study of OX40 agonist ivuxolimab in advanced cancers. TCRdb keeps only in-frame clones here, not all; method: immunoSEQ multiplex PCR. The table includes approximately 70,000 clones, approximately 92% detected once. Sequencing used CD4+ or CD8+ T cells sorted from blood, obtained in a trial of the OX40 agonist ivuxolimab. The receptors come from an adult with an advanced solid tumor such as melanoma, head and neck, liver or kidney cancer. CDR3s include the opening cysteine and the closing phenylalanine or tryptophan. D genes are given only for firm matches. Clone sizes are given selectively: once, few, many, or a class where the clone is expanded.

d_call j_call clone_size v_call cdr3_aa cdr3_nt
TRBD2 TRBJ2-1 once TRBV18 CASSPTSGGRAGQFF TGTGCCAGCTCACCAACCTCTGGCGGGAGGGCCGGGCAGTTCTTC
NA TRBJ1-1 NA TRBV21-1 CASPGPSTEAFF TGTGCCAGCCCGGGGCCCAGCACTGAAGCTTTCTTT
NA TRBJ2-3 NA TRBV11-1 CASSPTSWLPDTQYF TGTGCCAGCAGCCCCACTAGTTGGCTACCAGATACGCAGTATTTT
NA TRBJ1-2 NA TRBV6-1 CASSAGGRPKGLYGYTF TGTGCCAGCAGTGCCGGTGGGCGGCCTAAAGGTCTCTATGGCTACACCTTC
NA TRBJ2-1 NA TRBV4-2 CASSQDLGTSRHEQFF TGTGCCAGCAGCCAAGATCTCGGAACTAGCAGGCATGAGCAGTTCTTC
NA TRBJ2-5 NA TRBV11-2 CASSLDVQTQYF TGTGCCAGCAGCTTAGATGTACAGACCCAGTACTTC
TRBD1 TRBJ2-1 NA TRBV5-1 CASSSRDRGGDLRTRIEQFF TGCGCCAGCAGCTCCCGGGACAGGGGAGGGGATCTCCGGACTAGAATAGAGCAGTTCTTC
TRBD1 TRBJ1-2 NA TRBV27 CASSWGQNNYGYTF TGTGCCAGCAGTTGGGGACAGAATAACTATGGCTACACCTTC
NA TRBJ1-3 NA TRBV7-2 CASSLTGGLGGNTIYF TGTGCCAGCAGCTTAACTGGGGGGCTGGGTGGAAACACCATATATTTT
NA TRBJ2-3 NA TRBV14 CASSQGGYTQYF TGTGCCAGCAGCCAAGGGGGATATACGCAGTATTTT
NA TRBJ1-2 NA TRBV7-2 CASSLVSLGGGYTF TGTGCCAGCAGCTTAGTTTCCCTCGGGGGTGGCTACACCTTC
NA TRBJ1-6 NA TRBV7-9 CASSLGGQSPLHF TGTGCCAGCAGCTTAGGGGGTCAGTCACCCCTCCACTTT
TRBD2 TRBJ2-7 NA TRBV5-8 CASSKAGGSYEQYF TGTGCCAGCTCTAAGGCGGGAGGGTCCTACGAGCAGTACTTC
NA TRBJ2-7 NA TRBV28 CASSLAGPSSYEQYF TGTGCCAGCAGTTTGGCAGGGCCAAGCTCCTACGAGCAGTACTTC
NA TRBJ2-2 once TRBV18 CASSALGPNTGELFF TGTGCCAGCTCAGCGTTGGGACCGAACACCGGGGAGCTGTTTTTT
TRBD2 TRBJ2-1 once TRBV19 CASSPQVAGGNEQFF TGTGCCAGTAGTCCCCAGGTAGCGGGGGGCAATGAGCAGTTCTTC
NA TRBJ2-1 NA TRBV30 CAWRAGGAHNEQFF TGTGCCTGGAGAGCAGGCGGTGCCCACAATGAGCAGTTCTTC
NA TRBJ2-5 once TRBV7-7 CASSLEPGPAQETQYF TGTGCTAGCAGCTTAGAGCCAGGGCCCGCCCAAGAGACCCAGTACTTC
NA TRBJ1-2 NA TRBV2 CASSAGVEAYGYTF TGTGCCAGCAGTGCAGGGGTGGAGGCCTATGGCTACACCTTC
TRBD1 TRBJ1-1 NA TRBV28 CASSPHTPGGWTEAFF TGTGCCAGCAGTCCCCATACCCCAGGGGGCTGGACTGAAGCTTTCTTT
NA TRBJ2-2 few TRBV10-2 CASRIASNTGELFF TGCGCCAGCAGAATAGCGTCTAACACCGGGGAGCTGTTTTTT
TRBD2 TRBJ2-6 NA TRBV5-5 CASSLSSGDSGANVLTF TGTGCCAGCAGCTTGTCTAGCGGGGACTCTGGGGCCAACGTCCTGACTTTC
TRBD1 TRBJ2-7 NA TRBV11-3 CASSTPDRGHEQYF TGTGCCAGCAGCACCCCGGACAGGGGACACGAGCAGTACTTC
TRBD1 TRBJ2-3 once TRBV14 CASSLRQGIDTQYF TGTGCCAGCAGCCTCCGACAGGGCATAGATACGCAGTATTTT
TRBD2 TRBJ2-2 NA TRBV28 CASSIAGKTNTGELFF TGTGCCAGCAGCATAGCGGGGAAAACGAACACCGGGGAGCTGTTTTTT
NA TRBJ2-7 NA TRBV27 CASSLFGNYEQYF TGTGCCAGCAGTTTATTCGGCAACTACGAGCAGTACTTC
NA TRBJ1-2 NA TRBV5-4 CASSLRLGDGYTF TGTGCCAGCAGCTTGAGGCTTGGTGATGGCTACACCTTC
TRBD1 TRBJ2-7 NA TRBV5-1 CASSRGQGSSYEQYF TGCGCCAGCAGCAGGGGACAGGGGAGCTCCTACGAGCAGTACTTC
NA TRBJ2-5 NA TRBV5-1 CASSPEGFAGQETQYF TGCGCCAGCAGCCCCGAAGGGTTCGCAGGCCAAGAGACCCAGTACTTC
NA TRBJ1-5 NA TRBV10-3 CAISESGGSNQPQHF TGTGCCATCAGTGAGTCGGGAGGGAGCAATCAGCCCCAGCATTTT
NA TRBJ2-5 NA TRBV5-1 CASSLEGQKPQETQYF TGCGCCAGCAGCTTGGAAGGACAGAAACCCCAAGAGACCCAGTACTTC
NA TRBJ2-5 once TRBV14 CASSQVKKTQYF TGTGCCAGCAGCCAAGTAAAAAAGACCCAGTACTTC
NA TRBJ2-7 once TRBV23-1 CASSQRDNLTYEQYF TGCGCCAGCAGTCAGCGGGACAACCTTACCTACGAGCAGTACTTC
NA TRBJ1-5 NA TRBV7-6 CASSLDPTGQPQHF TGTGCCAGCAGCTTAGACCCCACGGGCCAGCCCCAGCATTTT
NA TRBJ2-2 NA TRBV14 CASSQDDGTPEELFF TGTGCCAGCAGCCAAGATGACGGTACACCGGAGGAGCTGTTTTTT
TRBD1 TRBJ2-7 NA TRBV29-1 CSVLTGGSYEQYF TGCAGCGTCCTGACAGGGGGGAGCTACGAGCAGTACTTC